The 10 T cell receptor beta chains given below trace back to one sample, sequenced in a study of cytomegalovirus exposure and HLA in healthy donors. Primers included in the PCR were 60 Vbeta and 13 Jbeta primers. Sequencing used immunoSEQ multiplex PCR; TCRdb keeps in-frame clones, though not all of them. The data contain 95,000 to 150,000 clones, around 80% of them singletons. The sample consisted of PBMCs. The receptors originated from a female donor in good health and CMV-seronegative.

The rearrangement joins TRBV5-4 to TRBJ2-7; D remains unclear. The germline CDR1 and CDR2 sequences are SGHNT and YYREEE (reference sequence). The CDR3 has 14 amino acids. V was clipped by 5 bases and J by 6 bases, with 18 bases between them. The CDR3 DNA follows: TGTGCCAGCAGTCCGGGTTTGAGCCAAGCCGAGCAGTACTTC. It encodes CASSPGLSQAEQYF. Using reference TRBV5-4 and TRBJ2-7 for the parts outside the CDR3, the full variable domain is ETGVTQSPTHLIKTRGQQVTLRCSSQSGHNTVSWYQQALGQGPQFIFQYYREEENGRGNFPPRFSGLQFPNYSSELNVNALELDDSALYLCASSPGLSQAEQYFGPGTRLTVT.

The chain joins TRBV6-5 to TRBJ1-2; TRBD1 aligns across 8 bases. CDR1 is MNHEY and CDR2 is SVGAGI in the germline V gene. V trimming: 4 bases; J trimming: 6 bases; junction bases outside the gene matches: 7. The CDR3 loop spans 14 amino acids. CDR3 in amino acids: CASSLNRGIDGYTF. The CDR3 coding sequence is TGTGCCAGCAGTTTAAACAGGGGGATTGATGGCTACACCTTC.

J is TRBJ1-6 and V is TRBV7-2, with D possibly matching TRBD1 (6 bases). In germline, CDR1 is SGHTA, CDR2 FQGNSA. The germline V and J ends were trimmed by 5 bases and 0 bases, with 14 bases remaining between them. The CDR3 contains 17 residues. CDR3 coding DNA: TGTGCCAGCAGCCAACGGGACATAAGCTCCTATAATTCACCCCTCCACTTT. It translates to CASSQRDISSYNSPLHF.

The chain is built from TRBV30 and TRBJ2-3; D is uncertain. The V end lost 1 base, the J end lost 0 bases, and 2 bases lay between the germline ends. The CDR3 totals 12 residues. Germline CDR1 is GTSNPN and CDR2 is SVGIG (reference sequence). Written as DNA, the CDR3 is TGTGCCTGGAGTGCTAGCACAGATACGCAGTATTTT. Translation gives CAWSASTDTQYF.

The chain recombines TRBV4-1 with TRBJ1-4; D unresolved. The CDR3 contains 16 residues. V shed 1 base and J shed 0 bases, with 9 bases lying between them. CDR1 and CDR2 (germline): MGHRA, YSYEKL. The CDR3 loop reads CASSQALRATNEKLFF. Here the CDR3 DNA reads TGCGCCAGCAGCCAAGCTTTGAGAGCAACTAATGAAAAACTGTTTTTT.

The CDR3 protein is CASSLLRGTYTEAFF. CDR3 in DNA: TGTGCCAGCAGTTTATTGCGGGGGACTTACACTGAAGCTTTCTTT. The chain carries TRBV27 and TRBJ1-1; D possibly corresponds to TRBD1 (5 bases). The CDR3 covers 15 residues. V gave up 1 base and J gave up 3 bases, with 12 bases separating them. CDR1 and CDR2 (germline): MNHEY, SMNVEV (reference sequence).

The genes are TRBV12-5 and TRBJ2-5; possible D gene TRBD1, 6 bases. V gave up 6 bases and J gave up 5 bases, with 13 bases separating them. Germline V lookup: CDR1 LGHNT, CDR2 FRNRAP. There are 13 residues in the CDR3. The CDR3 DNA reads as TGTGCTAGTGGACAGGGCTTTGCGGAGACCCAGTACTTC. Residues: CASGQGFAETQYF.

This clone was picked up one time. The chain couples TRBV28 to TRBJ1-2; tentatively, D is TRBD1 (5 bases). This CDR3 is built from 13 residues. V was clipped by 2 bases and J by 8 bases, with 12 bases between them. From germline, CDR1 is MDHEN and CDR2 SYDVKM. The CDR3 DNA sequence: TGTGCCAGCAGTTTACCCCCAGGGTACGGCTACACCTTC. Its translation: CASSLPPGYGYTF.

This chain uses TRBV5-6 with TRBJ1-1, with 7 bases that match TRBD1. Trimming removed 3 bases from V and 10 bases from J; junction bases left unmatched: 6. CDR3 size: 12 residues. Germline V CDR1 and CDR2: SGHDT, YYEEEE. The CDR3 nucleotides are TGTGCCAGCAGCTACCCCACAGGGGTAGCTTTCTTT. Amino acids: CASSYPTGVAFF.

The chain couples TRBV7-9 to TRBJ2-7; unclear D gene. Trimming shortened V by 5 bases and J by 9 bases, and 17 bases separated the two germline ends. Germline-derived CDR1 and CDR2 are SEHNR and FQNEAQ (reference sequence). CDR3 length equals 13 residues. The CDR3 here is CASSPPDRGAQYF. The CDR3 DNA follows: TGTGCCAGCAGCCCCCCAGATCGCGGTGCGCAGTACTTC.